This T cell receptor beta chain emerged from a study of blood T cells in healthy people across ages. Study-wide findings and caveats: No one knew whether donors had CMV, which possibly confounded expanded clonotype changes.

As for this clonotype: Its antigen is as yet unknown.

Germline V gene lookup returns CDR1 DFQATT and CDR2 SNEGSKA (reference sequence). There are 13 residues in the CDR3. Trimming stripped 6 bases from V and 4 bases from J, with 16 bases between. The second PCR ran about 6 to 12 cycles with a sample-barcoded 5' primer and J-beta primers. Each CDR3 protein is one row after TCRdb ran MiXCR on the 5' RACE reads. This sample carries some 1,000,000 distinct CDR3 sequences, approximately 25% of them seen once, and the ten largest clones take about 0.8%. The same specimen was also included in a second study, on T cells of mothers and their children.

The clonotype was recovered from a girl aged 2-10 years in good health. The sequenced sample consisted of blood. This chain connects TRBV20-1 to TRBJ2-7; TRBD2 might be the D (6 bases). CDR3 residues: CSAGSGTQYEQYF. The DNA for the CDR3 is TGCAGTGCCGGATCCGGGACTCAGTACGAGCAGTACTTC.